The 30 T cell receptor beta chains presented below share a single source sample, sequenced in a study of cytomegalovirus exposure and HLA in healthy donors. Repertoires were generated with immunoSEQ multiplex PCR, while TCRdb's copy carries only in-frame clones and drops some. The data hold around 94,000 clones, with about 95% observed a single time. The sequenced sample consisted of PBMCs. These receptors originate from a woman aged 18-30 years in good health and CMV-seronegative.

As regards this clone: One end of the junction varies from germline; a read error may be responsible. The V call is TRBV6-5, the J call TRBJ1-1, with a weak D call TRBD1 (6 bases). This CDR3 is 14 amino acids long. Germline CDR1 is MNHEY and CDR2 is SVGAGI. The CDR3 DNA follows: TGTGCCAGCAGGGTTGAAACAGGGAACGCTGAAGCTTTCTTT. This translates into CASRVETGNAEAFF.

The V gene is TRBV9, the J gene TRBJ1-2, with 9 bases aligning to TRBD1. CDR1 is SGDLS, CDR2 YYNGEE, per germline. Trimming cost V 2 bases and J 0 bases; bases outside gene matches: 8. The CDR3 has 17 residues. The CDR3 loop is CASSVEQGASSNYGYTF. In DNA form, the CDR3 reads TGTGCCAGCAGCGTGGAACAGGGGGCCTCGTCTAACTATGGCTACACCTTC.

The CDR3 DNA sequence: TGTGCCAGCAGTTACTTACGGGAGGGGTACACTGAAGCTTTCTTT. It codes for CASSYLREGYTEAFF. The rearrangement joins TRBV6-5 to TRBJ1-1, with a possible D match to TRBD1 (5 bases). Per the germline V gene, CDR1 is MNHEY and CDR2 is SVGAGI. The CDR3 extends over 15 amino acids. V lost 1 base to trimming and J lost 3 bases, with 12 bases between them.

The chain uses TRBV7-6 and TRBJ2-1, with 7 bases identical to TRBD2. This CDR3 has 14 residues. The trim removed 10 bases at V and 3 bases at J, leaving 9 bases unmatched. Looked up from germline, CDR1 is SGHVS and CDR2 is FNYEAQ. The chain's CDR3 is CATQAGTLYNEQFF. The DNA of the CDR3 is TGTGCCACCCAAGCGGGGACCCTCTACAATGAGCAGTTCTTC.

Notes on this clone: The junction does not match germline at one end; this may be a read error. The J gene is TRBJ2-3, the V gene TRBV11-2; 8 nucleotides line up with TRBD1. CDR3 length equals 12 residues. Germline CDR1 reads SGHAT; CDR2 reads FQNNGV. CDR3 DNA: TGTGCCAGCAGTTTAGGACAGGGTCGGCAGTATTTT. It codes for CASSLGQGRQYF. The full variable domain, with the rest looked up from reference TRBV11-2 and TRBJ2-3, is EAGVAQSPRYKIIEKRQSVAFWCNPISGHATLYWYQQILGQGPKLLIQFQNNGVVDDSQLPKDRFSAERLKGVDSTLKIQPAKLEDSAVYLCASSLGQGRQYFGPGTRLTVL.

J is TRBJ2-7 and V is TRBV7-9; a weak D match, TRBD1 (9 bases). The CDR3 consists of 16 residues. The V and J ends lost 3 bases and 3 bases respectively, with 18 bases between them. CDR1 is SEHNR, CDR2 FQNEAQ, per germline (reference sequence). CDR3 region: CASSFSGTGIFYEQYF. As DNA, the CDR3 is TGTGCCAGCAGCTTTAGCGGGACAGGGATCTTCTACGAGCAGTACTTC.

The chain combines TRBV2 with TRBJ1-6; TRBD1 aligns across 7 bases. Germline CDR1 SNHLY, CDR2 FYNNEI. The CDR3 runs 16 residues. The V gene end was trimmed by 6 bases and the J gene end by 5 bases; junction bases not matched to a gene: 10. The CDR3 sequence: CASRGTAISDNSPLHF. DNA for the CDR3: TGTGCCAGCAGGGGGACAGCCATAAGTGATAATTCACCCCTCCACTTT. The full variable domain, completed using reference TRBV2 and TRBJ1-6, is EPEVTQTPSHQVTQMGQEVILRCVPISNHLYFYWYRQILGQKVEFLVSFYNNEISEKSEIFDDQFSVERPDGSNFTLKIRSTKLEDSAMYFCASRGTAISDNSPLHFGNGTRLTVT.

This clone was picked up one time. CDR3 region: CAWTKQGAHGNTIYF. In DNA, the CDR3 is TGTGCCTGGACAAAACAGGGGGCACATGGAAACACCATATATTTT. V is TRBV30 and J is TRBJ1-3, with 9 bases aligning to TRBD1. Germline lookup yields CDR1 GTSNPN and CDR2 SVGIG (reference sequence). CDR3 length: 15 residues. V gave up 4 bases and J gave up 3 bases; unmatched junction bases: 7.

This rearrangement joins TRBV6-5 to TRBJ1-4; D gene uncertain. The CDR3 length is 15 residues. CDR1 MNHEY and CDR2 SVGAGI come from the germline V gene. V dropped 2 bases and J dropped 5 bases, with 12 bases sitting between them. CDR3 nucleotides: TGTGCCAGCAGTTACGGAAGTGGAGAGAATGAAAAACTGTTTTTT. Residues: CASSYGSGENEKLFF.

The chain uses TRBV29-1 and TRBJ2-5; no clear D gene. This CDR3 region has 12 residues. In germline, CDR1 is SQVTM, CDR2 ANQGSEA. Trimming stripped 3 bases from V and 5 bases from J, with 10 bases between. The CDR3 region is CSVDNGPETQYF. The CDR3 bases are TGCAGCGTTGACAATGGGCCGGAGACCCAGTACTTC.

In its sample, this clone was seen once. The J gene is TRBJ2-2, the V gene TRBV9; 10 bases map to TRBD2. After removal of 4 bases from V and 7 bases from J, the junction contained 16 bases not matched to a gene. The CDR3 runs 18 residues. In germline, CDR1 is SGDLS, CDR2 YYNGEE. The CDR3 region has the DNA TGTGCCAGCAGCTTAGTCCCTGGGGGGACTAGCGTCGGCGGGGAGCTGTTTTTT. Translated: CASSLVPGGTSVGGELFF.

The rearrangement uses TRBV14 and TRBJ1-2; D gene unclear. CDR1 is SGHDN and CDR2 is FVKESK in the germline V gene. This CDR3 spans 14 amino acids. Trimming left V 3 bases short and J 4 bases short, with 12 bases between. This CDR3 reads CASSHLPSAYGYTF. CDR3 bases: TGTGCCAGCAGCCACCTACCCTCCGCCTATGGCTACACCTTC.

The rearrangement links TRBV25-1 to TRBJ1-1, with D hard to call. This CDR3 is built from 10 residues. V lost 6 bases and J lost 5, with 4 bases in between. Germline CDR1 is MGHDK and CDR2 is SYGVNS. CDR3 DNA: TGTGCCAGCAGGTCGACTGAAGCTTTCTTT. Translated: CASRSTEAFF.

The chain recombines TRBV6-4 with TRBJ2-2; 8 bases agree with TRBD1. This CDR3 region has 14 residues. V shed 7 bases and J 6 bases; nucleotides not matched to a gene: 7. The germline CDR1 and CDR2 sequences are MRHNA and SNTAGT. In DNA, the CDR3 is TGTGCCAGCAAACCGACAGGGGAGTCCGGGGAGCTGTTTTTT. Residues: CASKPTGESGELFF.

CDR3 nucleotide sequence: TGTGCCAGCAGCGTAGGAGATGGCAGGTTTAATGAAAAACTGTTTTTT. It encodes CASSVGDGRFNEKLFF. The V gene is TRBV9, the J gene TRBJ1-4; no firm D call. CDR3 length: 16 residues. CDR1 and CDR2 (germline): SGDLS, YYNGEE. The V end lost 0 bases, the J end lost 4 bases, and 13 bases lay between the germline ends. The whole variable domain, filled in from reference TRBV9 and TRBJ1-4, reads DSGVTQTPKHLITATGQRVTLRCSPRSGDLSVYWYQQSLDQGLQFLIQYYNGEERAKGNILERFSAQQFPDLHSELNLSSLELGDSALYFCASSVGDGRFNEKLFFGSGTQLSVL.

The J gene is TRBJ1-5, the V gene TRBV27, with 9 positions matching TRBD1. V was clipped by 2 bases and J by 6 bases; unmatched bases: 5. Germline-derived CDR1 and CDR2 are MNHEY and SMNVEV (reference sequence). This CDR3 contains 15 residues. The CDR3 bases are TGTGCCAGCAGTTTAAATGGACAGGGGCGTCAGCCCCAGCATTTT. Residues: CASSLNGQGRQPQHF.

The chain recombines TRBV7-2 with TRBJ1-4; D not resolved. This CDR3 is built from 13 residues. CDR1 is SGHTA and CDR2 is FQGNSA in the germline V gene. The V end was cut by 0 bases, the J end by 7 bases, with 6 bases between. The CDR3 region is CASSLASGEKLFF. The DNA for the CDR3 is TGTGCCAGCAGCTTAGCCAGCGGTGAAAAACTGTTTTTT.

This clone appeared a single time. This rearrangement joins TRBV5-1 to TRBJ2-4, with 14 nucleotides matching TRBD2. The germline V gene encodes CDR1 SGHRS and CDR2 YFSETQ. With V trimmed by 4 bases and J by 6 bases, 6 bases remained unmatched. The CDR3 totals 16 residues. The CDR3 sequence is CASSKGLAGAGNIQYF. The CDR3 DNA reads as TGCGCCAGCAGCAAGGGACTAGCGGGAGCGGGAAACATTCAGTACTTC.

The chain combines TRBV7-6 with TRBJ2-7; 7 bases are a match to TRBD1. Germline V gene data show CDR1 as SGHVS and CDR2 as FNYEAQ. The length of the CDR3 is 16 residues. V was pared by 2 bases and J by 0 bases, with 7 bases of the junction left unmatched. CDR3 loop: CASSLSDRAHSYEQYF. Written as DNA, the CDR3 is TGTGCCAGCAGCTTAAGCGACAGGGCCCACTCCTACGAGCAGTACTTC. Complete variable domain (other parts from reference TRBV7-6 and TRBJ2-7): GAGVSQSPRYKVTKRGQDVALRCDPISGHVSLYWYRQALGQGPEFLTYFNYEAQQDKSGLPNDRFSAERPEGSISTLTIQRTEQRDSAMYRCASSLSDRAHSYEQYFGPGTRLTVT.

J is TRBJ2-7 and V is TRBV7-4; D perhaps matches TRBD1 (6 bases). CDR1 is SGHVT, CDR2 SQSDAQ, per germline. V shed 3 bases and J shed 7 bases, with 22 bases lying between them. The length of the CDR3 is 16 residues. This chain's CDR3 is CASSLRGWGPPVEQYF. In DNA form, the CDR3 reads TGTGCCAGCAGCTTGAGGGGGTGGGGACCCCCGGTAGAGCAGTACTTC.

The V and J genes are TRBV28 and TRBJ2-7, with a tentative D call TRBD1 (7 bases). CDR1 is MDHEN, CDR2 SYDVKM, per germline. This CDR3 is built from 15 residues. With 4 bases removed from V and 5 bases from J, the gap between germline ends came to 18 bases. CDR3 protein: CASSWYSGRGDEQYF. The CDR3 DNA is TGTGCCAGCAGTTGGTATAGTGGCAGGGGGGACGAGCAGTACTTC.

This clone has just one count. V is TRBV28 and J is TRBJ2-7, with 10 nucleotides matching TRBD2. This CDR3 region has 15 residues. Germline V gives CDR1 MDHEN, CDR2 SYDVKM. After removal of 3 bases from V and 2 bases from J, the junction contained 4 bases not matched to a gene. The CDR3 bases are TGTGCCAGCAGTTTTAGCGGGAGGCCCACCTACGAGCAGTACTTC. Translating gives CASSFSGRPTYEQYF.

This chain joins TRBV29-1 and TRBJ2-2; a possible D gene is TRBD1 (5 bases). Germline CDR1 and CDR2: SQVTM and ANQGSEA. This CDR3 is built from 14 residues. Trimming shortened V by 2 bases and J by 0 bases, and 7 bases separated the two germline ends. In nucleotides, the CDR3 is TGCAGCGTTGAATCCAGGGCGAACACCGGGGAGCTGTTTTTT. The encoded protein is CSVESRANTGELFF.

This clone appeared a single time. The chain uses TRBV7-8 and TRBJ2-2, with D perhaps matching TRBD1 (6 bases). Per the germline V gene, CDR1 is SGHVS and CDR2 is FQNEAQ. There are 16 residues in the CDR3. Trimming shortened V by 5 bases and J by 6 bases, and 19 bases separated the two germline ends. CDR3 coding DNA: TGTGCCAGCAGCGCCCAGGGGTTAGTTGGGGCCGGGGAGCTGTTTTTT. Its protein is CASSAQGLVGAGELFF.

V usage is TRBV10-3 and J usage is TRBJ1-4, with TRBD1 matching over 7 bases. Germline trimming cut 10 bases from V and 6 bases from J; bases unmatched to any gene: 8. The CDR3 covers 13 residues. CDR1 ENHRY and CDR2 SYGVKD come from the germline V gene. CDR3 sequence reads: CATRQGGDEKLFF. The DNA of the CDR3 is TGTGCCACCAGACAGGGAGGGGATGAAAAACTGTTTTTT.

This rearrangement joins TRBV18 to TRBJ1-6; D is unresolved. This CDR3 region has 17 residues. Germline CDR1 is KGHSH and CDR2 is LQKENI. Between the trimmed V and J ends, which lost 3 bases and 9 bases, there was a span of 21 bases. CDR3 DNA: TGTGCCAGCTCACCGACTGAACCGCTCCACTTTAGTTCACCCCTCCACTTT. Amino acid sequence: CASSPTEPLHFSSPLHF.

Comments on this clone: One end of the junction varies from germline; a read error may be responsible. The chain couples TRBV9 to TRBJ1-1, with D maybe TRBD1 (6 bases). The germline V gene encodes CDR1 SGDLS and CDR2 YYNGEE. The CDR3 loop spans 11 amino acids. The DNA of the CDR3 is TGTGCCAGCAGCGTAGGGGACAAGCTTGTGTTT. It translates to CASSVGDKLVF.

The chain employs TRBV9 and TRBJ1-6, with 7 bases aligning to TRBD1. CDR1 and CDR2 from the germline V gene are SGDLS and YYNGEE. With V trimmed by 5 bases and J by 7 bases, 9 bases remained unmatched. The CDR3 contains 15 residues. The CDR3 DNA reads as TGTGCCAGCAGACCTGGGACAGTGGAGAATTCACCCCTCCACTTT. This codes for CASRPGTVENSPLHF.

This chain connects TRBV27 to TRBJ1-1; the match to TRBD1 covers 10 bases. V lost 7 bases and J lost 6; bases outside the gene matches: 5. The CDR3 length is 13 residues. The germline CDR1 and CDR2 sequences are MNHEY and SMNVEV (reference sequence). CDR3 amino acids: CASTGQGNPEAFF. The CDR3 nucleotides read TGTGCCAGCACGGGACAGGGGAATCCTGAAGCTTTCTTT.

The sample holds one count of this clone. The genes are TRBV29-1 and TRBJ2-5; perhaps TRBD1 as D (6 bases). The CDR3 runs to 14 residues. Germline lookup yields CDR1 SQVTM and CDR2 ANQGSEA. V gave up 2 bases and J gave up 5 bases, with 15 bases separating them. CDR3 in amino acids: CSVEPQGMRETQYF. CDR3 bases: TGCAGCGTTGAACCTCAGGGGATGAGGGAGACCCAGTACTTC.